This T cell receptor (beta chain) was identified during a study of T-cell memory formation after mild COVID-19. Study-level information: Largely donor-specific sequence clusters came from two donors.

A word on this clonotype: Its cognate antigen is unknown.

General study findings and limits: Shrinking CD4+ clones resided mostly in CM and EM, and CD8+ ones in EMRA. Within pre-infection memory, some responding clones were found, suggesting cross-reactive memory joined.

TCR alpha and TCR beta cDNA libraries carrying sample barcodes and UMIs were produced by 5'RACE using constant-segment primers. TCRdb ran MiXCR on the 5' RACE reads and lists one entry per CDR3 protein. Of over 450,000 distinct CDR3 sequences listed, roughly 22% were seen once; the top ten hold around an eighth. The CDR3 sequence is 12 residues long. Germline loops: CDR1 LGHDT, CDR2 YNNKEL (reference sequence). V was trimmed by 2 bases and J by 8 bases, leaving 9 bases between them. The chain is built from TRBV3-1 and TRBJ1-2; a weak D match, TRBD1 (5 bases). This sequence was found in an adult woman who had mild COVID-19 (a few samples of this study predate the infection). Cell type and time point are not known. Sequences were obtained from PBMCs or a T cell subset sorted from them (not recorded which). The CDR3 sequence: CASSQQGGGYTF. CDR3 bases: TGTGCCAGCAGCCAACAGGGAGGCGGCTACACCTTC. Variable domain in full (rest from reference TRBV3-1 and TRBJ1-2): DTAVSQTPKYLVTQMGNDKSIKCEQNLGHDTMYWYKQDSKKFLKIMFSYNNKELIINETVPNRFSPKSPDKAHLNLHINSLELGDSAVYFCASSQQGGGYTFGSGTRLTVV.